These T cell receptor beta chains were read from a single sample in a study of shared clonotypes between healthy human individuals. Profiled with immunoSEQ multiplex PCR; TCRdb holds only in-frame clones, not every one. The sample consists of around 690,000 clones, around 90% of them appearing once. Sequenced material: memory CD8+ T cells from PBMCs. The origin of the receptors is a young man in good health. Some clones in this sample may be carry-over from other donors' samples. Both conserved end residues are trimmed from each CDR3. Size tells how often a clone was seen (once, few, many) or the class of an expanded clone, and some rows leave it out.

size: NA; V: TRBV11-2; J: TRBJ2-1; CDR3: ASSLGGLRIGDEQF
size: few; V: TRBV9; J: TRBJ2-2; CDR3: ASENTGELF
size: NA; V: TRBV7-9; J: TRBJ2-3; CDR3: ASSSGTSNYADTQY
size: NA; V: TRBV4-1; J: TRBJ2-1; CDR3: ASSQVLRDRQGNEQF
size: NA; V: TRBV5-4; J: TRBJ1-2; CDR3: ASSLEDPDGYT
size: few; V: TRBV11-2; J: TRBJ2-1; CDR3: ASSLARNEQF
size: once; V: TRBV6-1; J: TRBJ1-2; CDR3: ASSETGGQNYGYT
size: NA; V: TRBV7-9; J: TRBJ2-5; CDR3: ASRPREYQETQY
size: NA; V: TRBV19; J: TRBJ1-2; CDR3: ASSIWGPKDYGYT
size: NA; V: TRBV27; J: TRBJ2-2; CDR3: ASSPGRVVLRTGELF
size: NA; V: TRBV7-2; J: TRBJ2-1; CDR3: ASSLGTSGDEQF
size: NA; V: TRBV18; J: TRBJ2-2; CDR3: ASSPLRWDRGNTGELF
size: once; V: TRBV7-9; J: TRBJ2-5; CDR3: ASSSGEETQY
size: once; V: TRBV5-1; J: NA; CDR3: ASSLSSGSIYEQY
size: NA; V: TRBV5-1; J: TRBJ2-1; CDR3: ASSLSDPYNEQF
size: NA; V: TRBV28; J: TRBJ1-6; CDR3: ASRQGIRTPLH
size: NA; V: TRBV28; J: TRBJ2-1; CDR3: ASRVGEFYNEQF
size: NA; V: TRBV28; J: TRBJ1-2; CDR3: ASSLSREGDYGYT
size: NA; V: TRBV5-4; J: TRBJ2-1; CDR3: ASSLAPGLAGAYNEQF
size: NA; V: TRBV28; J: TRBJ2-1; CDR3: ASSLSIGANEQF
size: NA; V: TRBV18; J: TRBJ2-2; CDR3: ASSPDGTGATNTGELF
size: NA; V: TRBV6-6; J: TRBJ1-1; CDR3: ASSYEGRPNTEAF
size: NA; V: TRBV14; J: TRBJ2-7; CDR3: ASSQDTVKTYEQY
size: NA; V: TRBV7-2; J: TRBJ1-1; CDR3: ASSPLAGMNTEAF
size: once; V: TRBV4-2; J: NA; CDR3: ASSLRGRGSRTEQY
size: NA; V: TRBV27; J: TRBJ2-7; CDR3: ASSLFGGSWYEQY
size: NA; V: TRBV19; J: TRBJ2-3; CDR3: ASSMPMVLGTDTQY
size: few; V: TRBV4-3; J: TRBJ1-4; CDR3: ASSQGWGLGEKLF
size: NA; V: TRBV29-1; J: TRBJ1-3; CDR3: SSLDRGNTIY
size: NA; V: TRBV5-6; J: TRBJ2-2; CDR3: ASSLTSLATGELF
size: NA; V: TRBV13; J: TRBJ2-1; CDR3: ASSIGRRSNEQF
size: NA; V: TRBV10-3; J: TRBJ1-1; CDR3: AISSDGALNTEAF
size: NA; V: TRBV19; J: TRBJ2-1; CDR3: ASLQGLAGDNEQF
size: once; V: TRBV11-2; J: TRBJ2-7; CDR3: ASSLGGVPYEQY
size: NA; V: TRBV28; J: TRBJ2-7; CDR3: ASSSKGTTAGGPSYEQY
size: NA; V: TRBV27; J: TRBJ2-7; CDR3: ASSYRDPRLEQY
size: NA; V: TRBV7-2; J: TRBJ2-1; CDR3: ASSPLGSTLQYEQF
size: NA; V: TRBV28; J: TRBJ2-3; CDR3: ASSFSVGSVWGVAQY
size: NA; V: TRBV4-1; J: TRBJ1-5; CDR3: ASSQGQGLFNQPQH
size: NA; V: TRBV4-1; J: TRBJ2-6; CDR3: ASSQRQGVLSGANVLT
size: NA; V: TRBV19; J: TRBJ1-5; CDR3: ASSAGALGPQH
size: NA; V: TRBV9; J: TRBJ2-3; CDR3: ASSVGLADSTDTQY
size: NA; V: TRBV6-5; J: TRBJ1-1; CDR3: ASSYVRGFGTEAF
size: NA; V: TRBV29-1; J: TRBJ2-7; CDR3: SVERTGSYEQY
size: NA; V: TRBV6-5; J: TRBJ2-7; CDR3: ASSYRQQPYEQY
size: NA; V: TRBV28; J: TRBJ2-2; CDR3: ASKGALLPGELF
size: NA; V: TRBV6-4; J: TRBJ1-1; CDR3: ASSEGPGNTEAF
size: NA; V: TRBV13; J: TRBJ1-3; CDR3: ASSLASADSGNTIY
size: NA; V: TRBV20-1; J: TRBJ2-7; CDR3: SALQGAEQY
size: NA; V: TRBV6-5; J: TRBJ1-1; CDR3: ASSYSWGTEAF
size: NA; V: TRBV6-5; J: TRBJ1-2; CDR3: ASSYSARGQLYGYT
size: NA; V: TRBV19; J: TRBJ2-7; CDR3: ASSIAGEYYEQY